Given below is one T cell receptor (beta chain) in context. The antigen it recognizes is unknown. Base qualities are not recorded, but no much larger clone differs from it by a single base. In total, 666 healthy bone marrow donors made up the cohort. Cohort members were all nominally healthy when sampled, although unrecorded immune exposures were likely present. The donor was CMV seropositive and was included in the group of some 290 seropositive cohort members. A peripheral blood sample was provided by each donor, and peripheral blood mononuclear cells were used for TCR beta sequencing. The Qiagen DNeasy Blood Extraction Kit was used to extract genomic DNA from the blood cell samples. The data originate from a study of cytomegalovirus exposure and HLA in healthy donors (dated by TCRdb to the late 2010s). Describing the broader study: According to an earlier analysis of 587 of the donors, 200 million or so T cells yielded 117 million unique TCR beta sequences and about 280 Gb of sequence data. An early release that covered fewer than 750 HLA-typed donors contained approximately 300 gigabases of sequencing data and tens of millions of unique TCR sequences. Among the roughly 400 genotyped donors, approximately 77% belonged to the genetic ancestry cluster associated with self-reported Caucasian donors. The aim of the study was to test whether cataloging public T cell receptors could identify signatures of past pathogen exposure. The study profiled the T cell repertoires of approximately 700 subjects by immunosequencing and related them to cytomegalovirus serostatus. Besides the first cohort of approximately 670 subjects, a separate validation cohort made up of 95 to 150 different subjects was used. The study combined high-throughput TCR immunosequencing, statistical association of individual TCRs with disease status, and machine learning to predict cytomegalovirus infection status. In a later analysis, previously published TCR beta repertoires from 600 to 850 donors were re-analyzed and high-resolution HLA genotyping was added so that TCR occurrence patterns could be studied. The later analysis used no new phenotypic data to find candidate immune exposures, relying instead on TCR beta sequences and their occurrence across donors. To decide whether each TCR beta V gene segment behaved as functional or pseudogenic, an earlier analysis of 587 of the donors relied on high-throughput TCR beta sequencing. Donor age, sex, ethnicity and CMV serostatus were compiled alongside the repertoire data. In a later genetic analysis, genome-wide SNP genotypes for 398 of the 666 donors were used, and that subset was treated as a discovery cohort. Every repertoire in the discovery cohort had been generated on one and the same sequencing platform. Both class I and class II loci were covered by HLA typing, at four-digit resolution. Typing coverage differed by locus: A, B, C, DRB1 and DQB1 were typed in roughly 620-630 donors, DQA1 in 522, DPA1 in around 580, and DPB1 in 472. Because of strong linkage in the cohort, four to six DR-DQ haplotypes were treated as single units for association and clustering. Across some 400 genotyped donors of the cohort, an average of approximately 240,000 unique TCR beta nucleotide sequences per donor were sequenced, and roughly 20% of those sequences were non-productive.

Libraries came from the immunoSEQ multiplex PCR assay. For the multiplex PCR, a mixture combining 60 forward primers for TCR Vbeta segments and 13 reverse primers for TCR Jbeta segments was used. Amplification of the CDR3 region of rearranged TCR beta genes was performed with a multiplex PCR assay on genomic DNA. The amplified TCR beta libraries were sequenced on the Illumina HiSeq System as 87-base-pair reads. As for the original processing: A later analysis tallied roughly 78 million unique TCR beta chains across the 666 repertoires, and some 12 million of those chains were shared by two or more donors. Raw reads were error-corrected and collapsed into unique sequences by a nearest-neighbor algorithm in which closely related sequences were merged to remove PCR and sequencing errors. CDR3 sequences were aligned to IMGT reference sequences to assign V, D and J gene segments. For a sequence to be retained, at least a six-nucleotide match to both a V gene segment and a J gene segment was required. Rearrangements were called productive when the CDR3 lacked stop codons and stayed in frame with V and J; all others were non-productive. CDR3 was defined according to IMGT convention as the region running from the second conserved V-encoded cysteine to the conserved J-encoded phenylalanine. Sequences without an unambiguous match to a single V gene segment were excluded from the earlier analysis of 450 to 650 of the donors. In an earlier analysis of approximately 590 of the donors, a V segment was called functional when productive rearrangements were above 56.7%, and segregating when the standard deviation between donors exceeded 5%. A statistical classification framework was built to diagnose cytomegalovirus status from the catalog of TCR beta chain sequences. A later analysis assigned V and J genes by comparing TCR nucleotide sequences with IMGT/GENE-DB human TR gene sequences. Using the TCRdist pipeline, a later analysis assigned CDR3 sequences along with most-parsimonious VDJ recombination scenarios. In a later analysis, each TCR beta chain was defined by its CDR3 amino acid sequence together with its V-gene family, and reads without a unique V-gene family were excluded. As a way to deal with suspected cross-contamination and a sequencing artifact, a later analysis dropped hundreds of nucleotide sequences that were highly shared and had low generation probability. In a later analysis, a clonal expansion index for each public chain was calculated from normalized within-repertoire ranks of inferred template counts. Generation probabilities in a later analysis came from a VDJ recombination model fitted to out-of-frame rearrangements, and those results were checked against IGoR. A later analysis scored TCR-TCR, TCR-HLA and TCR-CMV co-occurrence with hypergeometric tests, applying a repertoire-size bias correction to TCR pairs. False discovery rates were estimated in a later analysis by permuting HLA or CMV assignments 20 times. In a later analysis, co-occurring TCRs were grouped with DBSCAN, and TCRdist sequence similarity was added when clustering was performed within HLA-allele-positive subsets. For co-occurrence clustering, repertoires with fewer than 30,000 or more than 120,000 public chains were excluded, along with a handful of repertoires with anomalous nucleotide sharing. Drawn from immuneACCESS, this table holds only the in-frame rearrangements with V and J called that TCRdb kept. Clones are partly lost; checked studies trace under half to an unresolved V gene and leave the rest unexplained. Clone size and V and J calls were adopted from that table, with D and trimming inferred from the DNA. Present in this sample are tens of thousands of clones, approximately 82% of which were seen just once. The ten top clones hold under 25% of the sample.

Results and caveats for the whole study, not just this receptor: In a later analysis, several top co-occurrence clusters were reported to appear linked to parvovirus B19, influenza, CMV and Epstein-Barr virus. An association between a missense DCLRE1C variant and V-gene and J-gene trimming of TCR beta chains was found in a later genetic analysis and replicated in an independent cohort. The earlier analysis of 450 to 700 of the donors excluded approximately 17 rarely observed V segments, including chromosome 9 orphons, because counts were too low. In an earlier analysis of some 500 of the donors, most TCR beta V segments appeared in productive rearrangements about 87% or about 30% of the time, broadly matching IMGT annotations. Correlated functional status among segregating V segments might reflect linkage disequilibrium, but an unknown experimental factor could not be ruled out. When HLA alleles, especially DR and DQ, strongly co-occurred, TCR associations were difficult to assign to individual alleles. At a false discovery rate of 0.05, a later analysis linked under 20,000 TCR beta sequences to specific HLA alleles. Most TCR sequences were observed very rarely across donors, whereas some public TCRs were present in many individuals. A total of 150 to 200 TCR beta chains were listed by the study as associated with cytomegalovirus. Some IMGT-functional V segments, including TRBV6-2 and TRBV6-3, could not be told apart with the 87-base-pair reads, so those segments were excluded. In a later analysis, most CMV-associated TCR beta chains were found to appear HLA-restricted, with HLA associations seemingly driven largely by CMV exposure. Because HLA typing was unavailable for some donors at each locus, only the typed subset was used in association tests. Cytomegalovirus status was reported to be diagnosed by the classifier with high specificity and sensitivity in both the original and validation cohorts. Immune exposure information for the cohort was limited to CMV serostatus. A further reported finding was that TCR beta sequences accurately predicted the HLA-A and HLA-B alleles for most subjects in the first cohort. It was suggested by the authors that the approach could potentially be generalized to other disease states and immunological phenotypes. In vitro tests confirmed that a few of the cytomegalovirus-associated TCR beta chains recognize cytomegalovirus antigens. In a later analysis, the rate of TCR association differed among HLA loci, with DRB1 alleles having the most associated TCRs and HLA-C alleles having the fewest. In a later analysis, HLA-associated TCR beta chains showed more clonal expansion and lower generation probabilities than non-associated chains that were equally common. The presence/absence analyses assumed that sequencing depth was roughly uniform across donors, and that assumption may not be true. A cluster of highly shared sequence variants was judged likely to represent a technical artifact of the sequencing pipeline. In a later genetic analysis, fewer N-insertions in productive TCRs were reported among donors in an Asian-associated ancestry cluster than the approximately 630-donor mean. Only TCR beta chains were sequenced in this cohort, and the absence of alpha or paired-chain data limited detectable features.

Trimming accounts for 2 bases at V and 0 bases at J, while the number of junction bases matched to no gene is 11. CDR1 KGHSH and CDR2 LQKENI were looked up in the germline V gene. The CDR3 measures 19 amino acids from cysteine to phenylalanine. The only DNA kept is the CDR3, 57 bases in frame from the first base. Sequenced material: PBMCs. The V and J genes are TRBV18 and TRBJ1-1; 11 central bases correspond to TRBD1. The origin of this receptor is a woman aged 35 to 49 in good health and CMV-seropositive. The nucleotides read TGTGCCAGCTCACCAGGTGTCCCGGGACAGGGGGGAATGAACACTGAAGCTTTCTTT. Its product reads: CASSPGVPGQGGMNTEAFF.